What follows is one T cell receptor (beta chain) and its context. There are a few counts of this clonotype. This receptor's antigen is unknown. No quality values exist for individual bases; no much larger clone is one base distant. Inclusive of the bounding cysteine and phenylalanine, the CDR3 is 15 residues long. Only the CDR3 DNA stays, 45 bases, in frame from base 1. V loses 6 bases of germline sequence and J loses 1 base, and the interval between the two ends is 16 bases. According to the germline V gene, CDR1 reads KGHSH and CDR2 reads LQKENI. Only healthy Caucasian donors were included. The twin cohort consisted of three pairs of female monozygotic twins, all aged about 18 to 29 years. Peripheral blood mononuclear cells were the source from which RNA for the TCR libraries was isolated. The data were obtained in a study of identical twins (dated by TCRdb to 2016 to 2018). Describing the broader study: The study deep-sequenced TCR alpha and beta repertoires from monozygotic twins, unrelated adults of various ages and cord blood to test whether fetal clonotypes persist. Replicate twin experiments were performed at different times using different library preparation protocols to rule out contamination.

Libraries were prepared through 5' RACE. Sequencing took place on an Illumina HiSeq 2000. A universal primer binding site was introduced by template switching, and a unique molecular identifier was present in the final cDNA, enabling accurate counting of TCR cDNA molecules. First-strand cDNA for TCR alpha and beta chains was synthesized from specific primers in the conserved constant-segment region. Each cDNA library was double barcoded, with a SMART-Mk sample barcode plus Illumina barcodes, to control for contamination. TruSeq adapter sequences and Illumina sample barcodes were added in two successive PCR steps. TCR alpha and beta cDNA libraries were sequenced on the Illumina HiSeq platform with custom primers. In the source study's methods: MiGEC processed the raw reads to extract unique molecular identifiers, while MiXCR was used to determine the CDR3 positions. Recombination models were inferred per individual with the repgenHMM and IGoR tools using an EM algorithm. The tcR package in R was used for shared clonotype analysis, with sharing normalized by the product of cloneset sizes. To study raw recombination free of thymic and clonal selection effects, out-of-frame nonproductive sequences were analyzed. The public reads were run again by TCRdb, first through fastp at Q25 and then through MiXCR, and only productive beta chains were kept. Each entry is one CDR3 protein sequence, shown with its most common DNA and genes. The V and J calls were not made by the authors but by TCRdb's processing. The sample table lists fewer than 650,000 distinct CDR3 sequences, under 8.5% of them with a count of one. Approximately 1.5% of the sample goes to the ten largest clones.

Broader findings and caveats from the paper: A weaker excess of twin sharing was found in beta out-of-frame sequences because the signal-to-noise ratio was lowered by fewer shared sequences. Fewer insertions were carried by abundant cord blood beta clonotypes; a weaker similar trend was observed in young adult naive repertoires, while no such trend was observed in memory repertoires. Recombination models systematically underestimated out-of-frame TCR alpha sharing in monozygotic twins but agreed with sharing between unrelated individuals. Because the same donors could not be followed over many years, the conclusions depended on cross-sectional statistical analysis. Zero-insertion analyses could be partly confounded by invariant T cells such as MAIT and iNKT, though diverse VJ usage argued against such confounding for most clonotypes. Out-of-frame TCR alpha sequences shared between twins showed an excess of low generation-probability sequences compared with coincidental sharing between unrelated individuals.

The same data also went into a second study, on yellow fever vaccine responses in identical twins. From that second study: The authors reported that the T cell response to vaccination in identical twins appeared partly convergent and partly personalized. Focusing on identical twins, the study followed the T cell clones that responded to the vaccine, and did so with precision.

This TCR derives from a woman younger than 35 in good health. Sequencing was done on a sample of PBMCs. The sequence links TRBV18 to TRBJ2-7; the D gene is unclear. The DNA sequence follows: TGTGCCAGCTCCCCCGGGCGCTTTCCTTCCTACGAGCAGTACTTC. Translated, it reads CASSPGRFPSYEQYF.